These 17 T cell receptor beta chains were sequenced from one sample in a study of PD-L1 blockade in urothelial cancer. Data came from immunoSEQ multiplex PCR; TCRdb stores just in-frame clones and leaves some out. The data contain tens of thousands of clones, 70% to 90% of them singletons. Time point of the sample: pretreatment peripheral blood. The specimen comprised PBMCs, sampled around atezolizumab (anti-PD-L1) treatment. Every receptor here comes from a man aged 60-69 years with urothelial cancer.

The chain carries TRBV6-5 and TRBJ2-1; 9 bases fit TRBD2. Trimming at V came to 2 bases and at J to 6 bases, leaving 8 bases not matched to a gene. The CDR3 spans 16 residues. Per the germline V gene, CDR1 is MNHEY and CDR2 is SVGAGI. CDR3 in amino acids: CASSYNPAGGLNEQFF. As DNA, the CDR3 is TGTGCCAGCAGTTACAACCCAGCGGGAGGACTCAATGAGCAGTTCTTC.

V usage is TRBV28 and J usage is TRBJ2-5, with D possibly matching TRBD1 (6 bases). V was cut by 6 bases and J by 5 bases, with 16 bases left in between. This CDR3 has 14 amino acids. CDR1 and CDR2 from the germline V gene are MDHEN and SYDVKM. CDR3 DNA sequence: TGTGCCAGCAGGGACAGCCCGTTGAGTGAGACCCAGTACTTC. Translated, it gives CASRDSPLSETQYF.

CDR3 protein: CASSALETQYF. The DNA for the CDR3 is TGTGCCAGCAGTGCGTTAGAGACCCAGTACTTC. The J gene is TRBJ2-5, the V gene TRBV2; the D is unclear. The CDR3 totals 11 residues. Germline V CDR1 and CDR2: SNHLY, FYNNEI. Trimming cost V 4 bases and J 4 bases, with 4 bases left between them. Looking up the rest from reference TRBV2 and TRBJ2-5 gives the full variable domain: EPEVTQTPSHQVTQMGQEVILRCVPISNHLYFYWYRQILGQKVEFLVSFYNNEISEKSEIFDDQFSVERPDGSNFTLKIRSTKLEDSAMYFCASSALETQYFGPGTRLLVL.

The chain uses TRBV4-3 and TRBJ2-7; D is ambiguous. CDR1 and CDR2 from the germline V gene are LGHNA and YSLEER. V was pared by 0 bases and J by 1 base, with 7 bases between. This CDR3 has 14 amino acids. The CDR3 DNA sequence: TGCGCCAGCAGCCAAGATCAGTTTTCCTACGAGCAGTACTTC. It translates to CASSQDQFSYEQYF.

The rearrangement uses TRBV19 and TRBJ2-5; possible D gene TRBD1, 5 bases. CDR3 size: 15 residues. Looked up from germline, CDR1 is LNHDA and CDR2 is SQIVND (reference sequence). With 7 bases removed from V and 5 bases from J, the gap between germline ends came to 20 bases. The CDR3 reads CASNPSFQGWETQYF. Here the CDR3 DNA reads TGTGCCAGTAACCCATCTTTCCAGGGATGGGAGACCCAGTACTTC.

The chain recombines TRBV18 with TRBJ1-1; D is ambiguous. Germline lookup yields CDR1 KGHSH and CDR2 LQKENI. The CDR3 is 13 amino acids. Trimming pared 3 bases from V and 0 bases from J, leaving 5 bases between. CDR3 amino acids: CASSPSLNTEAFF. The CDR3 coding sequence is TGTGCCAGCTCACCGTCATTGAACACTGAAGCTTTCTTT. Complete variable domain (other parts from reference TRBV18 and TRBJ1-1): NAGVMQNPRHLVRRRGQEARLRCSPMKGHSHVYWYRQLPEEGLKFMVYLQKENIIDESGMPKERFSAEFPKEGPSILRIQQVVRGDSAAYFCASSPSLNTEAFFGQGTRLTVV.

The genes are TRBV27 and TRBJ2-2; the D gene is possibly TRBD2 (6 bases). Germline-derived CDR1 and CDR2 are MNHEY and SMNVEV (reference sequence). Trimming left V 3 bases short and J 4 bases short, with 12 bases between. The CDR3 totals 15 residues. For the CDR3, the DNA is TGTGCCAGCAGTTTGGTCGCGGGAACCACCGGGGAGCTGTTTTTT. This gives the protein CASSLVAGTTGELFF.

CDR3 coding DNA: TGTGCCAGCTCCCCGGGGAGTGAAGGGACTGAAGCTTTCTTT. It specifies CASSPGSEGTEAFF. The gene calls are TRBV7-3 and TRBJ1-1, with D unresolved. CDR1 SGHTA and CDR2 FQGTGA come from the germline V gene. CDR3 size: 14 residues. V was trimmed by 8 bases and J by 5 bases, leaving 18 bases between them.

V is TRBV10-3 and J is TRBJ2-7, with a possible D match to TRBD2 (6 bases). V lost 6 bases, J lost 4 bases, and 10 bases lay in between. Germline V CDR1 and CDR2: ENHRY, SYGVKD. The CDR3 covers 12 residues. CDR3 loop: CAIRFGGYEQYF. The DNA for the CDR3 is TGTGCCATCAGGTTTGGAGGGTACGAGCAGTACTTC.

In DNA form, the CDR3 reads TGTGCCAGCAGCCGGGGGGGCTTGAACTACGAGCAGTACTTC. Protein sequence: CASSRGGLNYEQYF. The V and J genes are TRBV11-3 and TRBJ2-7; TRBD2 aligns across 8 bases. J gave up 3 bases and V 5 bases, and 6 bases lay outside the gene matches. Germline V CDR1 and CDR2: SGHNT, YENEEA. The CDR3 totals 14 residues.

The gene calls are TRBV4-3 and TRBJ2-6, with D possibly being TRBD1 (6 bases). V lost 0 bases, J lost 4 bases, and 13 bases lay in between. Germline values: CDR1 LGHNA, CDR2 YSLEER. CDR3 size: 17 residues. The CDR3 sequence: CASSQEPGAVGANVLTF. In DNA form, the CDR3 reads TGCGCCAGCAGCCAAGAGCCAGGGGCGGTAGGGGCCAACGTCCTGACTTTC.

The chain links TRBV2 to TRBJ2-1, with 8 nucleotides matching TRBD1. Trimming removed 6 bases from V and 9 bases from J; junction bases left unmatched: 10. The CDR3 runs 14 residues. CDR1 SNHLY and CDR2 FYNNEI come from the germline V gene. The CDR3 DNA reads TGTGCCAGCAGAACCGGGACAGGTTATGTTGAGCAGTTCTTC. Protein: CASRTGTGYVEQFF.

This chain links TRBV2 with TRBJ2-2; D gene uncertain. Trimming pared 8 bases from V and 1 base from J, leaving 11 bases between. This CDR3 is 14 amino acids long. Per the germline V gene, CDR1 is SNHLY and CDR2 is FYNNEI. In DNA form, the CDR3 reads TGTGCCAGCTCGGAGTCTCAGAACACCGGGGAGCTGTTTTTT. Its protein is CASSESQNTGELFF.

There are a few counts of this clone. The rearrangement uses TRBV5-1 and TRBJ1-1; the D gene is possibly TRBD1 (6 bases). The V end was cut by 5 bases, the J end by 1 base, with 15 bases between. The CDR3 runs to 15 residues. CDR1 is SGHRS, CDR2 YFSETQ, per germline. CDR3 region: CASRWRGAQNTEAFF. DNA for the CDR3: TGCGCCAGCAGGTGGCGGGGGGCTCAGAACACTGAAGCTTTCTTT.

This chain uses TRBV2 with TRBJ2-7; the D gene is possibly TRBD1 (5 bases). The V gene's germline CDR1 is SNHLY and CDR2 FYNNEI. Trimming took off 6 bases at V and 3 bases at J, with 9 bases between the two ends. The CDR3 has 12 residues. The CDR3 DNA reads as TGTGCCAGCAGCGCAGACAGCTACGAGCAGTACTTC. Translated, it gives CASSADSYEQYF.

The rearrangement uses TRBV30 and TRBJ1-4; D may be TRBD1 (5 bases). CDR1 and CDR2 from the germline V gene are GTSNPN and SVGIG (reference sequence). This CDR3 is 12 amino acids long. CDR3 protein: CARGSGNEKLFF. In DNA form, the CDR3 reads TGTGCGCGGGGGTCAGGAAACGAAAAACTGTTTTTT.

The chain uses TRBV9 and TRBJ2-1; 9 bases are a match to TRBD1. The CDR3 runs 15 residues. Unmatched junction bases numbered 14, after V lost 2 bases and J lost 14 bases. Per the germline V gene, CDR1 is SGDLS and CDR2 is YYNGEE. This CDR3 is CASSVRQGGTGRKFF. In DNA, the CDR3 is TGTGCCAGCAGCGTGCGACAGGGGGGGACAGGGCGGAAGTTCTTC.